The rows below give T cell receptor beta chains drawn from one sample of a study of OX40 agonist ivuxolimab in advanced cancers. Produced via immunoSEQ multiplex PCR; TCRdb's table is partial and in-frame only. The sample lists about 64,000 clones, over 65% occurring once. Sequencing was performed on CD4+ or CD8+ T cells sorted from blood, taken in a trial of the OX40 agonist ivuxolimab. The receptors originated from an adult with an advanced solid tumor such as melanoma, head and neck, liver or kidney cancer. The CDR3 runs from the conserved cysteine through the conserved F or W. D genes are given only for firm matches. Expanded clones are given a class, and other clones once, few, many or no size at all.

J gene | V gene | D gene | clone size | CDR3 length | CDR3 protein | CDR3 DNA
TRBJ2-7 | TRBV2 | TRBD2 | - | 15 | CASSQTSGGSGEQYF | TGTGCCAGCAGTCAGACTAGCGGGGGGTCCGGCGAGCAGTACTTC
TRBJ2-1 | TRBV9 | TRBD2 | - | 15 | CASSVARGGRNEQFF | TGTGCCAGCAGCGTAGCTCGGGGGGGCAGGAATGAGCAGTTCTTC
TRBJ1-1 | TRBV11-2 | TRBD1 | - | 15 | CASSSPGQGNTEAFF | TGTGCCAGCAGCTCACCGGGACAGGGGAACACTGAAGCTTTCTTT
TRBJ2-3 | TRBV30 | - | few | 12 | CAWIIAADTQYF | TGTGCCTGGATTATAGCGGCAGATACGCAGTATTTT
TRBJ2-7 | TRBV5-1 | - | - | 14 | CASSSVSGVYEQYF | TGCGCCAGCAGCTCGGTGTCGGGGGTTTACGAGCAGTACTTC
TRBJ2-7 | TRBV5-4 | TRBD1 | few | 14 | CASSPGQGGYEQYF | TGTGCCAGCAGCCCCGGACAGGGCGGCTACGAGCAGTACTTC
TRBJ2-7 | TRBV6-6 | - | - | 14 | CASSYSGFPSEQYF | TGTGCCAGCAGTTACTCGGGCTTCCCCTCCGAGCAGTACTTC
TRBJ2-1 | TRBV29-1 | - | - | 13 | CSCRTYSYNEQFF | TGCAGCTGCCGGACGTACTCCTACAATGAGCAGTTCTTC
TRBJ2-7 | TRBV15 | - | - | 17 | CATSRDFSSVVPYEQYF | TGTGCCACCAGCAGAGATTTTAGTAGTGTAGTCCCCTACGAGCAGTACTTC
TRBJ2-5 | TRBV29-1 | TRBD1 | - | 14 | CSGSQGSLQETQYF | TGCAGCGGGTCACAGGGGAGCCTCCAAGAGACCCAGTACTTC
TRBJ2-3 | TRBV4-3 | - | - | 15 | CASSQQLGITDTQYF | TGCGCCAGCAGCCAGCAGTTAGGGATCACAGATACGCAGTATTTT